These T cell receptor beta chains were read from a single sample in a study of blood T cell repertoires in COVID-19. Method: immunoSEQ multiplex PCR; TCRdb's copy keeps in-frame clones and lacks some. The repertoire holds 95,000 to 150,000 clones, with 80% as singletons. The sample comprised peripheral blood. The receptors shown here come from a man aged 60 to 75 with active or convalescent COVID-19. Each CDR3 is given with its conserved first and last residue. The order of the fields is J gene, V gene, D gene, clone size, CDR3 DNA, CDR3 protein. D genes are given only for firm matches. Expanded clones are given a class, and other clones once, few, many or no size at all.

J gene: TRBJ1-1; V gene: TRBV6-5; D gene: -; clone size: -; CDR3 DNA: TGTGCCAGCATCGGACAAGGGCACACTGAAGCTTTCTTT; CDR3 protein: CASIGQGHTEAFF
J gene: TRBJ1-1; V gene: TRBV5-5; D gene: TRBD1; clone size: -; CDR3 DNA: TGTGCCAGCAGCTTGATACGGGACAGGGCGAACACTGAAGCTTTCTTT; CDR3 protein: CASSLIRDRANTEAFF
J gene: TRBJ2-7; V gene: TRBV3-1/TRBV3-2; D gene: -; clone size: -; CDR3 DNA: TGTGCCAGCAGCCAAGAGGGGGGGCGGACGTACGAGCAGTACTTC; CDR3 protein: CASSQEGGRTYEQYF
J gene: TRBJ2-1; V gene: TRBV11-3; D gene: TRBD2; clone size: -; CDR3 DNA: TGTGCCAGCAGCTTAGACGGGACTAGCGGGGGACATTACAATGAGCAGTTCTTC; CDR3 protein: CASSLDGTSGGHYNEQFF
J gene: TRBJ1-1; V gene: TRBV9; D gene: -; clone size: -; CDR3 DNA: TGTGCCAGCAGCGTAGGGTGGGGGGTGAACACTGAAGCTTTCTTT; CDR3 protein: CASSVGWGVNTEAFF
J gene: TRBJ2-3; V gene: TRBV10-1; D gene: TRBD2; clone size: -; CDR3 DNA: TGCGCCAGCACACCCTGGGCTAGCGGGGCCACAGATACGCAGTATTTT; CDR3 protein: CASTPWASGATDTQYF
J gene: TRBJ1-4; V gene: TRBV6-2/TRBV6-3; D gene: -; clone size: -; CDR3 DNA: TGTGCCAGCAGTCCCTCCGGAGGTAAACTGTTTTTT; CDR3 protein: CASSPSGGKLFF
J gene: TRBJ2-7; V gene: TRBV4-1; D gene: -; clone size: -; CDR3 DNA: TGCGCCAGCAGCCAATGGCCTAGCGTTACCTACGAGCAGTACTTC; CDR3 protein: CASSQWPSVTYEQYF
J gene: TRBJ2-1; V gene: TRBV6-5; D gene: TRBD1; clone size: -; CDR3 DNA: TGTGCCAGCAGAGAGTCGGGACAGAGTAACCATGAGCAGTTCTTC; CDR3 protein: CASRESGQSNHEQFF
J gene: TRBJ2-3; V gene: TRBV3-1/TRBV3-2; D gene: -; clone size: -; CDR3 DNA: TGTGCCAGCAGCCAAGATTTCTCGGGGCAGTATTTT; CDR3 protein: CASSQDFSGQYF
J gene: TRBJ2-2; V gene: TRBV6-4; D gene: TRBD1; clone size: -; CDR3 DNA: TGTGCCAGCAGTGCAACATGGACAGGGTTGAACACCGGGGAGCTGTTTTTT; CDR3 protein: CASSATWTGLNTGELFF
J gene: TRBJ2-7; V gene: TRBV5-5; D gene: -; clone size: -; CDR3 DNA: TGTGCCAGCAGCCGTGATGGACACCCAGGGTACGAGCAGTACTTC; CDR3 protein: CASSRDGHPGYEQYF
J gene: TRBJ2-3; V gene: TRBV19; D gene: -; clone size: many; CDR3 DNA: TGTGCCAGTAGTATAGGCTCCGGCAGGGTTGGCACAGATACGCAGTATTTT; CDR3 protein: CASSIGSGRVGTDTQYF
J gene: TRBJ1-3; V gene: TRBV12-3/TRBV12-4; D gene: -; clone size: few; CDR3 DNA: TGTGCCAGCCGACTGGTTGGAGGAAACACCATATATTTT; CDR3 protein: CASRLVGGNTIYF
J gene: TRBJ2-6; V gene: TRBV7-8; D gene: -; clone size: -; CDR3 DNA: TGTGCCAGCAGCTTAGGGGGAGCAGGGGCCAACGTCCTGACTTTC; CDR3 protein: CASSLGGAGANVLTF
J gene: TRBJ1-4; V gene: TRBV3-1/TRBV3-2; D gene: TRBD1; clone size: -; CDR3 DNA: TGTGCCAGCAGCCGCACCGAACAGGGGGAAGAAAAACTGTTTTTT; CDR3 protein: CASSRTEQGEEKLFF
J gene: TRBJ2-2; V gene: TRBV29-1; D gene: TRBD1; clone size: -; CDR3 DNA: TGCAGCGCCCACAGGGGGAACACCGGGGAGCTGTTTTTT; CDR3 protein: CSAHRGNTGELFF
J gene: TRBJ2-7; V gene: TRBV6-5; D gene: TRBD1; clone size: -; CDR3 DNA: TGTGCCAGCAGTACGACAGGGGACGAGCAGTACTTC; CDR3 protein: CASSTTGDEQYF
J gene: TRBJ2-3; V gene: TRBV18; D gene: TRBD2; clone size: once; CDR3 DNA: TGTGCCAGCTCACCAGGCGGGAGCGGAGATACGCAGTATTTT; CDR3 protein: CASSPGGSGDTQYF
J gene: TRBJ1-1; V gene: TRBV28; D gene: -; clone size: -; CDR3 DNA: TGTGCCAGCAGGGGTAACAGGTTGACTGAAGCTTTCTTT; CDR3 protein: CASRGNRLTEAFF
J gene: TRBJ1-3; V gene: TRBV27; D gene: TRBD1; clone size: many; CDR3 DNA: TGTGCCAGAGAACCGGGACAGGACTGGAGCTCTGGAAACACCATATATTTT; CDR3 protein: CAREPGQDWSSGNTIYF
J gene: TRBJ2-3; V gene: TRBV9; D gene: -; clone size: -; CDR3 DNA: TGTGCCAGCAGCGTAACGCCAGGCACAGATACGCAGTATTTT; CDR3 protein: CASSVTPGTDTQYF
J gene: TRBJ1-2; V gene: TRBV6-5; D gene: TRBD1; clone size: -; CDR3 DNA: TGTGCCAGCAGTTCCATTACAGGGGACTATGGCTACACCTTC; CDR3 protein: CASSSITGDYGYTF
J gene: TRBJ2-5; V gene: TRBV11-3; D gene: TRBD2; clone size: once; CDR3 DNA: TGTGCCAGCAGCTCGGGGGGAGGGACCCAGTACTTC; CDR3 protein: CASSSGGGTQYF
J gene: TRBJ1-1; V gene: TRBV24-1; D gene: -; clone size: once; CDR3 DNA: TGTGCCACTCTAGGATCACAAAAGGCCGACAGGAAGAACACTGAAGCTTTCTTT; CDR3 protein: CATLGSQKADRKNTEAFF
J gene: TRBJ2-1; V gene: TRBV19; D gene: TRBD2; clone size: -; CDR3 DNA: TGTGCCAGTAGCGGCGGGAGCGACAATGAGCAGTTCTTC; CDR3 protein: CASSGGSDNEQFF
J gene: TRBJ1-2; V gene: TRBV7-2; D gene: TRBD1; clone size: -; CDR3 DNA: TGTGCCAGCAGCCACGGGACAGGGAATGGCTACACCTTC; CDR3 protein: CASSHGTGNGYTF
J gene: TRBJ2-3; V gene: TRBV5-8; D gene: -; clone size: once; CDR3 DNA: TGTGCCAGCGGGGGGGCAGGATACACAGATACGCAGTATTTT; CDR3 protein: CASGGAGYTDTQYF